One sample yielded the 6 T cell receptor beta chains listed below, sequenced in a study of T-cell memory formation after mild COVID-19. TCRdb reanalysed the 5' RACE reads using MiXCR and keeps one entry per CDR3 protein. Among 110,000 to 150,000 distinct CDR3 sequences listed, 14% to 15% were seen once. The sample comprised PBMCs or a T cell subset sorted from them (not recorded which). These receptors originate from an adult woman who had mild COVID-19 (a few samples of this study predate the infection). Cell type and time point are not known.

The table lists this clonotype with a few counts. V gene TRBV7-2 combines with J gene TRBJ2-3; D possibly uses TRBD1 or TRBD2 (5 bases each). Germline assignment: CDR1 SGHTA and CDR2 FQGNSA. This CDR3 has 15 residues. The V and J ends lost 1 base and 6 bases respectively, with 14 bases between them. The chain's CDR3 is CASSLGLGGLDTQYF. The CDR3 region has the DNA TGTGCCAGCAGCTTAGGTCTTGGGGGTCTTGATACGCAGTATTTT.

There are a few counts of this clonotype. The V and J genes are TRBV7-9 and TRBJ2-7, with D perhaps matching TRBD1 (6 bases). The CDR3 totals 16 residues. V was clipped by 3 bases and J by 4 bases, with 19 bases between them. CDR1 is SEHNR, CDR2 FQNEAQ, per germline (reference sequence). The CDR3 DNA reads as TGTGCCAGCAGCTTTCCACAATCCGGGACACATTACGAGCAGTACTTC. Protein: CASSFPQSGTHYEQYF.

This sequence joins TRBV10-3 and TRBJ1-5; the match to TRBD1 covers 7 bases. With V trimmed by 0 bases and J by 0 bases, 2 bases remained unmatched. CDR3 length: 16 residues. Germline lookup yields CDR1 ENHRY and CDR2 SYGVKD. The CDR3 bases are TGTGCCATCAGTGAGTCGGGGACAGATAGCAATCAGCCCCAGCATTTT. Amino acid sequence: CAISESGTDSNQPQHF.

The chain recombines TRBV6-4 with TRBJ2-2; tentatively, D is TRBD1 (5 bases). The CDR3 runs 14 residues. The germline V and J ends were trimmed by 2 bases and 3 bases, with 7 bases remaining between them. Germline values: CDR1 MRHNA, CDR2 SNTAGT. The CDR3 DNA sequence: TGTGCCAGCAGTGACGGGGCAGACACCGGGGAGCTGTTTTTT. This gives the protein CASSDGADTGELFF.

V is TRBV3-1 and J is TRBJ2-5; 12 bases map to TRBD2. Per the germline V gene, CDR1 is LGHDT and CDR2 is YNNKEL (reference sequence). The V gene end was trimmed by 1 base and the J gene end by 3 bases; junction bases not matched to a gene: 6. There are 17 residues in the CDR3. The CDR3 coding sequence is TGTGCCAGCAGCCAAGGTGCGACTAGCGGGGGAGAAGAGACCCAGTACTTC. Its translation: CASSQGATSGGEETQYF.

This clonotype was recorded many times. This rearrangement joins TRBV4-2 to TRBJ2-1; D may be TRBD2 (6 bases). The CDR3 is 16 residues long. Trimming pared 1 base from V and 4 bases from J, leaving 14 bases between. Germline V gene sequence: CDR1 LGHNA, CDR2 YNFKEQ. CDR3 amino acids: CASSQGTGGGYNEQFF. CDR3 nucleotide sequence: TGTGCCAGCAGCCAAGGAACTGGGGGAGGTTACAATGAGCAGTTCTTC.